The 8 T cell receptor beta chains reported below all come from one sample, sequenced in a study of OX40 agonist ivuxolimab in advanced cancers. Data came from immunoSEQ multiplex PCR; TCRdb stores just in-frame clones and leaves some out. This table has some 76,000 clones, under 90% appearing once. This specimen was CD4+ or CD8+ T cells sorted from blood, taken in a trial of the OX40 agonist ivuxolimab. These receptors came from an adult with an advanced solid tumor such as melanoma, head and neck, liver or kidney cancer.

The CDR3 loop reads CASSQQGLNTEAFF. CDR3 nucleotides: TGCGCCAGCAGCCAACAGGGTCTGAACACTGAAGCTTTCTTT. The chain combines TRBV4-1 with TRBJ1-1; a possible D gene is TRBD1 (5 bases). V was shortened by 2 bases and J by 0 bases, with 7 bases between the two germline ends. Germline loops: CDR1 MGHRA, CDR2 YSYEKL. The length of the CDR3 is 14 residues.

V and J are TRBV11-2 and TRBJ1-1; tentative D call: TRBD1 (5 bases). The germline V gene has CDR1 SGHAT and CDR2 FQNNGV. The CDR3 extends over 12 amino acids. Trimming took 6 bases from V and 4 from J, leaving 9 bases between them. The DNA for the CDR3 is TGTGCCAGCAGTTGGGGGGGCACTGAAGCTTTCTTT. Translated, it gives CASSWGGTEAFF.

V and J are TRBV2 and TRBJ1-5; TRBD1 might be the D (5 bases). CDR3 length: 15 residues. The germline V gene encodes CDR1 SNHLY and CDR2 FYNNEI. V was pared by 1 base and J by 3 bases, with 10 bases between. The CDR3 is CASSEEGRDNQPQHF. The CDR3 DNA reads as TGTGCCAGCAGTGAAGAGGGCAGGGACAATCAGCCCCAGCATTTT. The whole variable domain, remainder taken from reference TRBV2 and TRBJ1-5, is EPEVTQTPSHQVTQMGQEVILRCVPISNHLYFYWYRQILGQKVEFLVSFYNNEISEKSEIFDDQFSVERPDGSNFTLKIRSTKLEDSAMYFCASSEEGRDNQPQHFGDGTRLSIL.

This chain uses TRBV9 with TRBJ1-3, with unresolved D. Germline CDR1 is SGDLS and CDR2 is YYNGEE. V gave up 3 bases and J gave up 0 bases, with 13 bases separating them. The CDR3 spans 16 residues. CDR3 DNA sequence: TGTGCCAGCAGCGACCGAGACACCGTCTCTGGAAACACCATATATTTT. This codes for CASSDRDTVSGNTIYF.

This CDR3 is CASRVGSLGGNTEAFF. CDR3 coding DNA: TGCGCCAGCAGGGTGGGGTCCCTGGGAGGGAACACTGAAGCTTTCTTT. The V and J genes are TRBV5-1 and TRBJ1-1; D uncertain. Germline V gives CDR1 SGHRS, CDR2 YFSETQ. V was clipped by 5 bases and J by 1 base, with 18 bases between them. CDR3 length equals 16 residues. The full variable domain, in which reference TRBV5-1 and TRBJ1-1 provide the parts outside the CDR3, is KAGVTQTPRYLIKTRGQQVTLSCSPISGHRSVSWYQQTPGQGLQFLFEYFSETQRNKGNFPGRFSGRQFSNSRSEMNVSTLELGDSALYLCASRVGSLGGNTEAFFGQGTRLTVV.

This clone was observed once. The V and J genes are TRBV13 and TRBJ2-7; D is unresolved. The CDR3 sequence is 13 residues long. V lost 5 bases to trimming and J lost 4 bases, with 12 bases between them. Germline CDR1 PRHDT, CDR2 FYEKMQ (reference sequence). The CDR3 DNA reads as TGTGCCAGCAGCCCCCCTCGGCATTACGAGCAGTACTTC. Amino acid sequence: CASSPPRHYEQYF. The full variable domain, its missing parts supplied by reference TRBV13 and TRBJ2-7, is AAGVIQSPRHLIKEKRETATLKCYPIPRHDTVYWYQQGPGQDPQFLISFYEKMQSDKGSIPDRFSAQQFSDYHSELNMSSLELGDSALYFCASSPPRHYEQYFGPGTRLTVT.

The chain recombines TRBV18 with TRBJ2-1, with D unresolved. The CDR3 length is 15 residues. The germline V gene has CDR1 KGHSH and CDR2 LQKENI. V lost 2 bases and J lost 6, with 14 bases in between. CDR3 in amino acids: CASSPRSLASNEQFF. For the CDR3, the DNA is TGTGCCAGCTCACCAAGAAGTCTCGCGAGCAATGAGCAGTTCTTC.

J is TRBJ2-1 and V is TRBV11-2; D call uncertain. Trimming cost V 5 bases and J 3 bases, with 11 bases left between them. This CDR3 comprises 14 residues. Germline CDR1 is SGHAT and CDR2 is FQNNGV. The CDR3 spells CASSHQAGYNEQFF. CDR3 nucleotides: TGTGCCAGCAGCCACCAGGCTGGCTACAATGAGCAGTTCTTC. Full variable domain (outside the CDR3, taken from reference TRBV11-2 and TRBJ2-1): EAGVAQSPRYKIIEKRQSVAFWCNPISGHATLYWYQQILGQGPKLLIQFQNNGVVDDSQLPKDRFSAERLKGVDSTLKIQPAKLEDSAVYLCASSHQAGYNEQFFGPGTRLTVL.